The subject of this entry is one T cell receptor beta chain. Antigen unknown. The sample originates from a study of identical twins. Regarding the study as a whole: Fewer insertions marked abundant cord blood beta clonotypes; young adult naive trended weakly, memory not at all. Model-predicted out-of-frame TCR alpha sharing fell below observed values in monozygotic twins. Invariant MAIT and iNKT cells could partly confound zero-insertion analyses.

MiXCR was run by TCRdb on the 5' RACE reads, yielding one entry per CDR3 protein. The sample comprises about 700,000 distinct CDR3 sequences, over 8.5% of which are singletons, and around 0.98% rests with the top ten. CDR1 MNHEY and CDR2 SVGAGI come from the germline V gene. After removal of 1 base from V and 6 bases from J, the junction contained 5 bases not matched to a gene. The CDR3 runs 15 residues. These data also featured in a second study, about yellow fever vaccine responses in identical twins. That source notes: Convergence reportedly seemed to mark part of the twins' vaccine T cell response, with personalization marking the rest.

This TCR was recovered from a woman aged 18-29 years in good health. The chain employs TRBV6-5 and TRBJ1-4; TRBD1 agrees at 7 bases. The sample comprised PBMCs. The CDR3 DNA reads TGTGCCAGCAGTTACTACGGGCAGGGGGATGAAAAACTGTTTTTT. It yields the protein CASSYYGQGDEKLFF.